One sample yielded the 26 T cell receptor beta chains listed below, sequenced in a study of T cells in Graves' hyperthyroidism and ophthalmopathy. Amplified TCR beta CDR3 regions came from RNA transcripts. The TCR CDR3 was amplified in a first-round RT-PCR using the HTBI primer set. TCRdb re-analysed the multiplex PCR reads in MiXCR, keeping a single row per CDR3 protein. The sample includes 450,000 to 650,000 distinct CDR3 sequences, about 14% of them seen just once. Input material: blood. Receptor source: a woman between 18 and 29 years old with Graves' ophthalmopathy.

This clonotype was detected ten times or more. The chain combines TRBV7-2 with TRBJ2-2, with D uncertain. The germline CDR1 and CDR2 sequences are SGHTA and FQGNSA. With 1 base removed from V and 6 bases from J, the gap between germline ends came to 6 bases. The CDR3 covers 13 residues. CDR3 amino acids: CASSLVVAGELFF. The CDR3 DNA sequence: TGTGCCAGCAGCTTAGTGGTAGCCGGGGAGCTGTTTTTT.

This clonotype has a count of ten or more. This sequence joins TRBV20-1 and TRBJ2-1; the match to TRBD1 covers 8 bases. Germline V gene sequence: CDR1 DFQATT, CDR2 SNEGSKA (reference sequence). CDR3 length: 16 amino acids. With 4 bases clipped from V and 8 bases from J, the junction kept 16 bases outside the gene matches. CDR3 sequence: CSATHPGLPGGHEQFF. The CDR3 DNA follows: TGCAGTGCTACACACCCGGGACTCCCAGGGGGCCATGAGCAGTTCTTC.

The sample holds many counts of this clonotype. V and J are TRBV7-8 and TRBJ1-5; D unresolved. Germline CDR1 and CDR2: SGHVS and FQNEAQ. Trimming cost V 5 bases and J 3 bases, with 8 bases left between them. The CDR3 contains 13 residues. The CDR3 spells CASSRRINQPQHF. Here the CDR3 DNA reads TGTGCCAGCAGCCGACGGATCAATCAGCCCCAGCATTTT.

The sample holds many counts of this clonotype. The chain uses TRBV10-3 and TRBJ1-1; D not certain. The CDR3 spans 14 residues. V was trimmed by 2 bases and J by 0 bases, leaving 7 bases between them. CDR1 and CDR2 (germline): ENHRY, SYGVKD. The CDR3 loop reads CAISEEFMNTEAFF. CDR3 nucleotide sequence: TGTGCCATCAGTGAGGAATTCATGAACACTGAAGCTTTCTTT.

This clonotype turned up a few times. The V call is TRBV9, the J call TRBJ2-2; tentatively, D is TRBD2 (5 bases). Trimming stripped 4 bases from V and 7 bases from J, with 23 bases between. The CDR3 sequence is 17 residues long. Germline CDR1 reads SGDLS; CDR2 reads YYNGEE. CDR3 DNA: TGTGCCAGCAGCCCCACCCGGGAACTACCACCCATCGGGGAGCTGTTTTTT. Translation gives CASSPTRELPPIGELFF.

This clonotype was seen repeatedly, ten times or more. The V and J genes are TRBV3-1 and TRBJ2-2; D perhaps matches TRBD1 (5 bases). The CDR3 contains 14 residues. V lost 4 bases and J lost 5, with 11 bases in between. Germline CDR1 LGHDT, CDR2 YNNKEL (reference sequence). The CDR3 protein is CASSPPRQTGELFF. CDR3 sequence (DNA): TGTGCCAGCAGCCCCCCCCGACAGACCGGGGAGCTGTTTTTT.

Ten or more counts support this clonotype. The CDR3 bases are TGTGCCAGCAACGTCCCGGGACAGGGGAGGGTGAACACCGGGGAGCTGTTTTTT. Protein: CASNVPGQGRVNTGELFF. J is TRBJ2-2 and V is TRBV7-9, with 10 bases fitting TRBD1. CDR1 and CDR2 from the germline V gene are SEHNR and FQNEAQ (reference sequence). The length of the CDR3 is 18 residues. V was pared by 7 bases and J by 1 base, with 12 bases of the junction left unmatched.

This clonotype appeared many times. The V gene is TRBV28, the J gene TRBJ1-2; a weak D match, TRBD1 (5 bases). With 2 bases removed from V and 3 bases from J, the gap between germline ends came to 7 bases. CDR1 and CDR2 from the germline V gene are MDHEN and SYDVKM. The CDR3 contains 13 residues. DNA for the CDR3: TGTGCCAGCAGTTTAGGGGGGTACTATGGCTACACCTTC. Amino acids: CASSLGGYYGYTF.

The sample holds many counts of this clonotype. The chain has TRBV20-1 and TRBJ2-5; 12 bases fit TRBD2. The CDR3 consists of 15 residues. After removal of 2 bases from V and 5 bases from J, the junction contained 6 bases not matched to a gene. Germline CDR1 and CDR2: DFQATT and SNEGSKA (reference sequence). CDR3: CSARSSGREGETQYF. The CDR3 nucleotides are TGCAGTGCTAGATCTAGCGGGAGGGAGGGTGAGACCCAGTACTTC.

Worth noting for this clonotype: A much larger clonotype is one base distant, so this may be a read error. This chain connects TRBV15 to TRBJ2-7, with a weak D call TRBD1 (5 bases). The germline gives CDR1 LNHNV, CDR2 YYDKDF (reference sequence). V dropped 1 base and J dropped 1 base, with 11 bases sitting between them. There are 15 residues in the CDR3. The CDR3 DNA reads TGTGCCACCAGCAGAGCAGGGCCCCCTTCCTACGAGCAGTACTTC. Translating it yields CATSRAGPPSYEQYF.

The chain links TRBV4-1 to TRBJ2-1; TRBD2 might be the D (6 bases). The germline V gene encodes CDR1 MGHRA and CDR2 YSYEKL. This CDR3 is built from 15 residues. V lost 0 bases and J lost 7, with 13 bases in between. The CDR3 nucleotides read TGCGCCAGCAGCCAAGAAGGAGGGCTAGGAAATGAGCAGTTCTTC. Amino acids: CASSQEGGLGNEQFF.

This clonotype was seen a handful of times. The V gene is TRBV30, the J gene TRBJ1-5, with TRBD1 as a possible D gene (6 bases). The CDR3 length is 15 residues. Germline CDR1 is GTSNPN and CDR2 is SVGIG (reference sequence). The V end was cut by 0 bases, the J end by 4 bases, with 13 bases between. The CDR3: CAWSVDAGVNQPQHF. The DNA for the CDR3 is TGTGCCTGGAGTGTCGATGCAGGGGTAAATCAGCCCCAGCATTTT.

This clonotype was recorded many times. The chain carries TRBV2 and TRBJ1-1; TRBD1 matches 8 bases. Losses at the gene ends were 4 bases for V and 10 bases for J; bases not matched to a gene: 8. Germline V gene lookup returns CDR1 SNHLY and CDR2 FYNNEI. The CDR3 is 13 amino acids. The CDR3 DNA reads TGTGCCAGCAGTGTGGACAGGGAGAAAGCAGCTTTCTTT. It codes for CASSVDREKAAFF.

This clonotype has at least ten counts. The chain has TRBV12-3 or TRBV12-4 and TRBJ1-1; D remains unclear. The CDR3 is made up of 11 amino acids. Deletions cut 4 bases from V and 7 bases from J, with 7 bases between. Written as DNA, the CDR3 is TGTGCCAGCAGTTCCACAGTTGAAGCTTTCTTT. This sequence encodes CASSSTVEAFF.

This clonotype has a handful of counts. The chain employs TRBV29-1 and TRBJ2-2; D is perhaps TRBD2 (6 bases). V lost 5 bases and J lost 0, with 16 bases in between. From germline, CDR1 is SQVTM and CDR2 ANQGSEA. CDR3 size: 16 residues. The CDR3 reads CSVSPGAGTNTGELFF. The DNA of the CDR3 is TGCAGCGTTTCTCCTGGGGCGGGAACGAACACCGGGGAGCTGTTTTTT.

This clonotype was observed a handful of times. The V and J genes are TRBV7-9 and TRBJ2-3; D possibly corresponds to TRBD2 (5 bases). CDR3 size: 11 residues. V lost 2 bases to trimming and J lost 12 bases, with 9 bases between them. Germline lookup yields CDR1 SEHNR and CDR2 FQNEAQ (reference sequence). The CDR3 nucleotides read TGTGCCAGCAGCTTATTAGGGAGACAGTATTTT. This translates into CASSLLGRQYF. The complete variable domain, with remaining parts taken from reference TRBV7-9 and TRBJ2-3, reads DTGVSQNPRHKITKRGQNVTFRCDPISEHNRLYWYRQTLGQGPEFLTYFQNEAQLEKSRLLSDRFSAERPKGSFSTLEIQRTEQGDSAMYLCASSLLGRQYFGPGTRLTVL.

This clonotype was recorded many times. Written as DNA, the CDR3 is TGTGCCAGCAGTGACCGGTGGGGCAGGCTAGACCGGGGGGACACTGAAGCTTTCTTT. Translated: CASSDRWGRLDRGDTEAFF. V usage is TRBV6-4 and J usage is TRBJ1-1, with D tentatively TRBD1 (5 bases). V was cut by 2 bases and J by 3 bases, with 25 bases left in between. Germline V gene lookup returns CDR1 MRHNA and CDR2 SNTAGT. The CDR3 sequence is 19 residues long.

This clonotype was detected ten times or more. This chain connects TRBV7-9 to TRBJ1-1, with unresolved D. V shed 3 bases and J shed 3 bases, with 20 bases lying between them. The CDR3 extends over 17 amino acids. CDR1 and CDR2 (germline): SEHNR, FQNEAQ (reference sequence). The CDR3 bases are TGTGCCAGCAGCTTTTTTTACTCCCCGGGCCGCGACACTGAAGCTTTCTTT. As protein: CASSFFYSPGRDTEAFF. The full variable domain, with the rest looked up from reference TRBV7-9 and TRBJ1-1, is DTGVSQNPRHKITKRGQNVTFRCDPISEHNRLYWYRQTLGQGPEFLTYFQNEAQLEKSRLLSDRFSAERPKGSFSTLEIQRTEQGDSAMYLCASSFFYSPGRDTEAFFGQGTRLTVV.

The chain is built from TRBV9 and TRBJ1-5, with D hard to call. From germline, CDR1 is SGDLS and CDR2 YYNGEE. CDR3 length equals 8 residues. The CDR3 is CEDQPQHF. DNA of the CDR3: TGTGAGGATCAGCCCCAGCATTTT. Full variable domain (outside the CDR3, taken from reference TRBV9 and TRBJ1-5): DSGVTQTPKHLITATGQRVTLRCSPRSGDLSVYWYQQSLDQGLQFLIQYYNGEERAKGNILERFSAQQFPDLHSELNLSSLELGDSALYFCEDQPQHFGDGTRLSIL.

In its sample, this clonotype was seen a few times. The chain has TRBV6-1 and TRBJ2-6, with TRBD1 matching over 7 bases. The CDR3 has 18 amino acids. Trimming took 6 bases from V and 0 from J; bases not matched to a gene: 11. Germline values: CDR1 MNHNS, CDR2 SASEGT. The CDR3 sequence is CASRGDSGIGSGANVLTF. DNA for the CDR3: TGTGCCAGCAGGGGGGACAGTGGGATTGGCTCTGGGGCCAACGTCCTGACTTTC.

This clonotype was counted only a few times. The J gene is TRBJ2-1, the V gene TRBV4-1; D perhaps matches TRBD1 (5 bases). With 1 base removed from V and 4 bases from J, the gap between germline ends came to 14 bases. The germline gives CDR1 MGHRA, CDR2 YSYEKL. This CDR3 has 16 amino acids. CDR3 residues: CASSQALRQLYNEQFF. The CDR3 nucleotides are TGCGCCAGCAGCCAAGCCCTACGACAGTTATACAATGAGCAGTTCTTC.

This clonotype was picked up many times. The rearrangement links TRBV5-1 to TRBJ2-3, with TRBD2 matching 9 bases. Germline loops: CDR1 SGHRS, CDR2 YFSETQ. V shed 0 bases, J shed 4 bases, and the junction held 3 bases outside the gene matches. The CDR3 spans 15 residues. This CDR3 reads CASSLELAGPDTQYF. The CDR3 DNA reads as TGCGCCAGCAGCTTGGAACTAGCGGGCCCAGATACGCAGTATTTT.

This clonotype was found many times. CDR3 bases: TGTGCCACCAGCAGCTATAGCAATCAGCCCCAGCATTTT. Translated, it gives CATSSYSNQPQHF. This chain joins TRBV24-1 and TRBJ1-5, with unresolved D. The CDR3 is 13 amino acids. CDR1 KGHDR and CDR2 SFDVKD come from the germline V gene. V was cut by 7 bases and J by 0 bases, with 6 bases left in between.

This chain links TRBV9 with TRBJ1-4; a possible D gene is TRBD1 (5 bases). The CDR3 contains 15 residues. Germline CDR1 is SGDLS and CDR2 is YYNGEE. Trimming pared 1 base from V and 4 bases from J, leaving 11 bases between. CDR3 sequence: CASSVISGNNEKLFF. The CDR3 bases are TGTGCCAGCAGCGTAATATCAGGGAATAATGAAAAACTGTTTTTT.

This chain links TRBV6-5 with TRBJ2-2; D is unclear. The V gene's germline CDR1 is MNHEY and CDR2 SVGAGI. Trimming left V 4 bases short and J 5 bases short, with 5 bases between. The CDR3 consists of 12 residues. DNA of the CDR3: TGTGCCAGCAGTTGCTCTACCGGGGAGCTGTTTTTT. Translated, it gives CASSCSTGELFF.

This clonotype was seen at least ten times. The chain carries TRBV24-1 and TRBJ2-5; D is uncertain. CDR3 length: 13 amino acids. Germline values: CDR1 KGHDR, CDR2 SFDVKD. Between the trimmed V and J ends, which lost 2 bases and 4 bases, there was a span of 7 bases. CDR3 sequence: CATSDSSIETQYF. DNA of the CDR3: TGTGCCACCAGTGATTCATCAATAGAGACCCAGTACTTC.